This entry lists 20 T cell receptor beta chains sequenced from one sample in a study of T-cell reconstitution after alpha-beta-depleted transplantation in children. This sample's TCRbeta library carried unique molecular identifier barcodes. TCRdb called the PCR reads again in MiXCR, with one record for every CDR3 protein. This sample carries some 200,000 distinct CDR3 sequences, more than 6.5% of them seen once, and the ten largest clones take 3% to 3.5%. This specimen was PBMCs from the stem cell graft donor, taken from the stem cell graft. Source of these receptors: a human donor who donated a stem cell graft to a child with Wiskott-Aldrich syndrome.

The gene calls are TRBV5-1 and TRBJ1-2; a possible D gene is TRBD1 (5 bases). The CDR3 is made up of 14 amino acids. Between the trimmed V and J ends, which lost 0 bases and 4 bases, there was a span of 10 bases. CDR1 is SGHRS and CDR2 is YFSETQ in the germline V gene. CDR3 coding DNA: TGCGCCAGCAGCTTGGCGGCAGGGACCTATGGCTACACCTTC. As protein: CASSLAAGTYGYTF. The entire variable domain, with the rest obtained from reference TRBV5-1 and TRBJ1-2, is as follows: KAGVTQTPRYLIKTRGQQVTLSCSPISGHRSVSWYQQTPGQGLQFLFEYFSETQRNKGNFPGRFSGRQFSNSRSEMNVSTLELGDSALYLCASSLAAGTYGYTFGSGTRLTVV.

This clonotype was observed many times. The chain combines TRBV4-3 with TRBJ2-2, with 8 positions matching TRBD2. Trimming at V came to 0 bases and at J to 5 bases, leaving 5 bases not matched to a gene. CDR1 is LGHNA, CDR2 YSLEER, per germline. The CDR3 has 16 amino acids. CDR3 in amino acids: CASSQELAGWTGELFF. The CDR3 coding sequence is TGCGCCAGCAGCCAAGAATTAGCGGGATGGACCGGGGAGCTGTTTTTT.

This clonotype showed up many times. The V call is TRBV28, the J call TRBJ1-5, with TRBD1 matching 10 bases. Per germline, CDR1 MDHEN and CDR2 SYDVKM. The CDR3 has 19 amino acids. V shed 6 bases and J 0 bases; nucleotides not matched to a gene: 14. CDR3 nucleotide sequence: TGTGCCAGCAGCCCTGGGACAGGGGTCATGACTAATAGCAATCAGCCCCAGCATTTT. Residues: CASSPGTGVMTNSNQPQHF.

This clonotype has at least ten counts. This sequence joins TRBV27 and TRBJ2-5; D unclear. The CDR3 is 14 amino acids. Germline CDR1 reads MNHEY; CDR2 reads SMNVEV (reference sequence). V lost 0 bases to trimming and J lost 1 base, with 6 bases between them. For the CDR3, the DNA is TGTGCCAGCAGTTTATCCTGGACCCAAGAGACCCAGTACTTC. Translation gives CASSLSWTQETQYF.

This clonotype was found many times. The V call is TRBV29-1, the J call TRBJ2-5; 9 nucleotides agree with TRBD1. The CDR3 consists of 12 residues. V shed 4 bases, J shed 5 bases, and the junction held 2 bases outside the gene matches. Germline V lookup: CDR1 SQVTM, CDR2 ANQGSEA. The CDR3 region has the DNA TGCAGCGTTGGGGACAGGGCGGAGACCCAGTACTTC. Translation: CSVGDRAETQYF.

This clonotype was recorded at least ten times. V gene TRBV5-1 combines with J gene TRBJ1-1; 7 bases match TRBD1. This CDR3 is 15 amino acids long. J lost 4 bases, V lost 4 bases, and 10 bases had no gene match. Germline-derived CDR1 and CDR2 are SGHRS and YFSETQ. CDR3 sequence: CASSPETGLITEAFF. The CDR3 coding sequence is TGCGCCAGCAGCCCAGAGACAGGGTTGATCACTGAAGCTTTCTTT.

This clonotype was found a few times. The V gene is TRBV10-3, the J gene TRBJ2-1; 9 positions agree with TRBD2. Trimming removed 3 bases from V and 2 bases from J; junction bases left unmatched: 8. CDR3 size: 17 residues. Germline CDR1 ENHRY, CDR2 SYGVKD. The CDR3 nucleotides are TGTGCCATCAGTGATAGCGGGAGTCCGAGGACCTACAATGAGCAGTTCTTC. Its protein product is CAISDSGSPRTYNEQFF.

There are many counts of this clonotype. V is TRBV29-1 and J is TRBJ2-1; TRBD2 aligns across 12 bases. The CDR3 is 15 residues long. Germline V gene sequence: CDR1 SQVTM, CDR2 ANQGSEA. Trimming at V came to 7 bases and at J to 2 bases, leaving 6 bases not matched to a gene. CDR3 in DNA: TGCAGCGCAGGGACTAGCGGGCGTCCCTACAATGAGCAGTTCTTC. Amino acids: CSAGTSGRPYNEQFF.

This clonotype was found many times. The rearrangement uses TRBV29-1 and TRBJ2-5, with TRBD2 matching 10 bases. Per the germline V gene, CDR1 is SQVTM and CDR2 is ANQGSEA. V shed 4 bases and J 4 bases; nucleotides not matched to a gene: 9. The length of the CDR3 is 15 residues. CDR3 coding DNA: TGCAGCGTTGGCCCCATAGCGGGAGGAGGAGAGACCCAGTACTTC. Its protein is CSVGPIAGGGETQYF.

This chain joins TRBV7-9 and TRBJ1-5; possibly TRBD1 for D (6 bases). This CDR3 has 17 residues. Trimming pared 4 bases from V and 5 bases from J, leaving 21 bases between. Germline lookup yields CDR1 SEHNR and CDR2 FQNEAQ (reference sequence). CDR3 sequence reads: CASSSLSPRGQDQPQHF. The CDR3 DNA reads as TGTGCCAGCAGCTCCCTCAGTCCCCGGGGGCAGGATCAGCCCCAGCATTTT.

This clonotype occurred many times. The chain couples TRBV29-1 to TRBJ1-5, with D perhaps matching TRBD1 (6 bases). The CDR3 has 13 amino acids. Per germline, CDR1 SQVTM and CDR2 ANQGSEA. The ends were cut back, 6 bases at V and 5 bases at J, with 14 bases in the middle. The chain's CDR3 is CSVNTGMDQPQHF. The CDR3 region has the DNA TGCAGCGTGAATACAGGGATGGATCAGCCCCAGCATTTT.

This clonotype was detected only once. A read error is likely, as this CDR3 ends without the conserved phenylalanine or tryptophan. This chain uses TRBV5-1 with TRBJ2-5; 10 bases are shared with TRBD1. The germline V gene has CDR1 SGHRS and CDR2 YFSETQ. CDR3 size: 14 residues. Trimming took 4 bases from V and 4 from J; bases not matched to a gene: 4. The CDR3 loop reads CASSVGQGSETQYY. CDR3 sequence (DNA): TGCGCCAGCAGCGTGGGACAGGGGTCAGAGACCCAGTACTAC.

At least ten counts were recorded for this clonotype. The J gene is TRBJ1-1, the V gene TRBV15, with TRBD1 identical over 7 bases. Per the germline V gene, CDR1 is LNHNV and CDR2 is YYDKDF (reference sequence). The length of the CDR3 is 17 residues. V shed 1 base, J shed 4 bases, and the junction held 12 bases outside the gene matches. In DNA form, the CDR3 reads TGTGCCACCAGCAGAGTTGGGGGGCCTACAGGGGTCACTGAAGCTTTCTTT. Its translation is CATSRVGGPTGVTEAFF.

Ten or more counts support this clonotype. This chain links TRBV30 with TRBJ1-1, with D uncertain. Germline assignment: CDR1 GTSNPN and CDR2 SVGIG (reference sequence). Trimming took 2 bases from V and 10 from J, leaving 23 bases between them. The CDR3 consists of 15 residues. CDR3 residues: CAWSPTGAGGAGAFF. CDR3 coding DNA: TGTGCCTGGAGTCCAACCGGTGCAGGAGGCGCGGGAGCTTTCTTT. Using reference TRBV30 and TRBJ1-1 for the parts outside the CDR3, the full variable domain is SQTIHQWPATLVQPVGSPLSLECTVEGTSNPNLYWYRQAAGRGLQLLFYSVGIGQISSEVPQNLSASRPQDRQFILSSKKLLLSDSGFYLCAWSPTGAGGAGAFFGQGTRLTVV.

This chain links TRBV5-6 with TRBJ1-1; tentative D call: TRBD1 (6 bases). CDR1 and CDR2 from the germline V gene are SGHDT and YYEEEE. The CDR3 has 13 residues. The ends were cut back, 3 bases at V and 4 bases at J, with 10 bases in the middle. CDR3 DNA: TGTGCCAGCAGCTGGCAGGGGATCACTGAAGCTTTCTTT. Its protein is CASSWQGITEAFF.

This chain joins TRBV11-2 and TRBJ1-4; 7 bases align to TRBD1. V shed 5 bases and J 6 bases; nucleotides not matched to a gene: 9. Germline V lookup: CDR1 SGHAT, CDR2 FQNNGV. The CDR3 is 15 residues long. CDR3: CASSGPGQIYEKLFF. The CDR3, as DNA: TGTGCCAGCAGCGGCCCGGGACAGATATATGAAAAACTGTTTTTT.

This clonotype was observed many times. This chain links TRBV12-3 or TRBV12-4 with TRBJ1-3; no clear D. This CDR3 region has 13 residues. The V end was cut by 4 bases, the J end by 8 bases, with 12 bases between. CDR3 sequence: CASSSSVAYTIYF. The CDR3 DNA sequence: TGTGCCAGCAGTTCCTCTGTGGCGTACACCATATATTTT.

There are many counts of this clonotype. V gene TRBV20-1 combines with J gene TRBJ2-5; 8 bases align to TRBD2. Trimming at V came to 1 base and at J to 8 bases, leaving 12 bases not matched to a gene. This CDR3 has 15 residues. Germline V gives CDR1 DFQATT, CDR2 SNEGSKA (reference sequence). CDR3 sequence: CSARVLSGASGTQYF. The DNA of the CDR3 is TGCAGTGCTAGAGTTCTTAGCGGGGCGTCCGGAACCCAGTACTTC.

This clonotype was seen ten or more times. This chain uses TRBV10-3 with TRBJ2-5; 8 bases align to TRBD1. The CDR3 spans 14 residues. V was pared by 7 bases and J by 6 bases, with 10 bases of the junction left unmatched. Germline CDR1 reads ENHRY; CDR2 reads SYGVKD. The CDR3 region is CAIKRTGKEKTQYF. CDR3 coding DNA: TGTGCCATCAAGAGGACAGGGAAGGAAAAGACCCAGTACTTC.

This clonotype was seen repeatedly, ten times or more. The CDR3, as DNA: TGTGCCAGCACAGGGTCATTAGGGGCCAACGTCCTGACTTTC. Translation: CASTGSLGANVLTF. The rearrangement uses TRBV12-3 or TRBV12-4 and TRBJ2-6; D is possibly TRBD1 (5 bases). The ends were cut back, 7 bases at V and 4 bases at J, with 11 bases in the middle. There are 14 residues in the CDR3.